This T cell receptor (beta chain) was sequenced in a study of cytomegalovirus exposure and HLA in healthy donors. Study-wide points: Many donors shared some public TCRs, even though most TCR sequences were rare.

The V segment lost 9 bases and the J segment 2 bases; nucleotides outside the gene matches: 9. CDR3 length equals 15 residues. Looked up from germline, CDR1 is SNHLY and CDR2 is FYNNEI. This table comes from immunoSEQ multiplex PCR, and its TCRdb copy is limited to in-frame clones, with some not included. The sample contains 150,000 to 180,000 clones, 86% of which appear only once. A note on this clone: Its antigen is not identified.

The chain recombines TRBV2 with TRBJ1-3; 8 bases agree with TRBD1. The source is a man younger than 35 in good health and CMV-seropositive. Sequencing was performed on PBMCs. The CDR3 spells CARGSDRGTGNTIYF. In DNA, the CDR3 is TGTGCCAGGGGAAGCGACAGGGGTACTGGAAACACCATATATTTT.